Sequencing of this T cell receptor (beta chain) was carried out in a study of blood T cells in healthy people across ages. This clonotype was seen more than once but under ten times. CDR3 length: 19 amino acids. Looked up from germline, CDR1 is LNHNV and CDR2 is YYDKDF (reference sequence). The V gene lost 0 bases and the J gene lost 2 bases, with 20 bases spanning the gap. Then a second PCR, running roughly 6 to 11 cycles, was carried out with a sample-barcoded 5' primer and a J-beta primer mix. Each CDR3 protein gets one entry after TCRdb re-called the 5' RACE reads with MiXCR. The sample comprises 780,000 or so distinct CDR3 sequences, approximately 25% of which are singletons, and more than 3% rests with the top ten. Donors ranged from 6 to 90 years old and were healthy Caucasians in Russia. Every participating donor contributed roughly 10 milliliters of peripheral blood through a draw. This same sample was also part of a study on T cells of mothers and their children. That source adds: The study obtained over 9.5 million TCR beta CDR3 reads per mother and 2.5 million to 3 million per child. Slightly higher but non-significant overlap marked related mother-child pairs versus unrelated pairs.

The sample was blood. The receptor's source is a boy between 10 and 17 years old in good health. V and J are TRBV15 and TRBJ1-5; a possible D gene is TRBD1 (5 bases). CDR3 protein: CATSRDVDRGEYGNQPQHF. The CDR3 region has the DNA TGTGCCACCAGCAGAGATGTTGACAGAGGGGAATATGGCAATCAGCCCCAGCATTTT.